These T cell receptor beta chains were read from a single sample in a study of CD8 T cells in Susac syndrome. TCRdb re-called the immunoSEQ multiplex PCR reads through MiXCR, storing one row per CDR3 protein. Of 150,000 to 200,000 distinct CDR3 sequences in the sample, 93% were seen once. What was sequenced was CD4+ T cells from PBMCs. All receptors derive from a human donor in good health. Each CDR3 is given with its conserved first and last residue. The D gene is left open where the match is weak. Size is omitted from some rows. Given values are once, few, many or a class for expanded clones.

TRBD1 NA TRBJ2-3 TRBV29-1 CSVQGGGTDTQYF TGCAGCGTTCAAGGGGGCGGCACAGATACGCAGTATTTT
TRBD1 NA TRBJ1-4 TRBV7-8 CASSLVTGGNEKLFF TGTGCCAGCAGCTTAGTTACAGGGGGGAATGAAAAACTGTTTTTT
NA NA TRBJ2-3 TRBV6-4 CASSEQPSTDTQYF TGTGCCAGCAGTGAACAGCCTAGCACAGATACGCAGTATTTT
TRBD1 NA TRBJ2-5 TRBV19 CASMVTGAGETQYF TGTGCCAGTATGGTGACAGGGGCGGGGGAGACCCAGTACTTC
NA NA TRBJ2-3 TRBV4-1 CASSQSHGLTDTQYF TGCGCCAGCAGCCAAAGTCACGGTCTCACAGATACGCAGTATTTT
TRBD1 NA TRBJ2-3 TRBV6-1 CASRASRDRGYNTDTQYF TGTGCCAGCAGGGCAAGTCGGGACAGGGGATATAACACAGATACGCAGTATTTT
NA NA TRBJ2-2 TRBV2 CASTRNGGTGELFF TGTGCCAGCACCAGAAATGGAGGAACCGGGGAGCTGTTTTTT
NA once TRBJ1-5 TRBV24-1 CATSDSLGSGPTVRGNQPQHF TGTGCCACCAGTGATTCCCTTGGGAGTGGACCTACCGTGAGGGGCAATCAGCCCCAGCATTTT
TRBD1 once TRBJ2-7 TRBV30 CAWNFNRGPYEQYF TGTGCCTGGAACTTTAACAGGGGCCCCTACGAGCAGTACTTC
TRBD1 NA TRBJ2-2 TRBV7-9 CASREDRAYTGELFF TGTGCCAGCAGGGAGGACAGGGCCTACACCGGGGAGCTGTTTTTT
NA NA TRBJ1-4 TRBV10-3 CAISESTGSATNEKLFF TGTGCCATCAGTGAGTCCACAGGGTCGGCAACTAATGAAAAACTGTTTTTT
TRBD1 few TRBJ2-7 TRBV7-9 CASSPGMGQVNSYEQYF TGTGCCAGCAGCCCAGGTATGGGACAGGTTAACTCCTACGAGCAGTACTTC
NA NA TRBJ1-5 TRBV5-8 CASSPGVPNQPQHF TGTGCCAGCAGCCCAGGGGTCCCTAATCAGCCCCAGCATTTT
TRBD1 NA TRBJ2-1 TRBV29-1 CSVEEWDRVPNEQFF TGCAGCGTTGAAGAATGGGACAGGGTCCCCAATGAGCAGTTCTTC
TRBD1 NA TRBJ1-6 TRBV14 CASSQNRDRLTHHSPLHF TGTGCCAGCAGCCAAAACCGGGACAGACTAACACATCATTCACCCCTCCACTTT
NA NA TRBJ1-1 TRBV3-1 CASSQEILRGETEAFF TGTGCCAGCAGCCAAGAAATTTTAAGGGGAGAGACTGAAGCTTTCTTT
NA NA TRBJ1-2 TRBV19 CASSSRGESYGYTF TGTGCCAGTAGTTCCCGTGGAGAGTCCTATGGCTACACCTTC
NA NA TRBJ2-3 TRBV6-5 CASSYEAGQYF TGTGCCAGCAGTTACGAGGCGGGGCAGTATTTT
TRBD2 NA TRBJ2-7 TRBV9 CASSVGVAGPYEQYF TGTGCCAGCAGCGTAGGGGTAGCGGGACCATACGAGCAGTACTTC
NA NA TRBJ1-6 TRBV6-5 CASRVGRLNSPLHF TGTGCCAGCAGGGTGGGACGGCTAAATTCACCCCTCCACTTT
NA NA TRBJ1-1 TRBV5-1 CASSLGGSDTEAFF TGCGCCAGCAGCTTGGGAGGGTCGGACACTGAAGCTTTCTTT
NA once TRBJ1-2 TRBV7-2 CASSLGSGPSYGYTF TGTGCCAGCAGCCTTGGATCCGGGCCCTCCTATGGCTACACCTTC
NA NA TRBJ2-5 TRBV2 CASSEREETQYF TGTGCCAGCAGTGAAAGAGAGGAGACCCAGTACTTC
TRBD2 NA TRBJ2-7 TRBV6-5 CASKGLAGSYEQYF TGTGCCAGTAAGGGACTAGCGGGATCTTACGAGCAGTACTTC
NA NA TRBJ2-5 TRBV7-9 CASSLSQTGETQYF TGTGCCAGCAGCTTATCGCAAACGGGGGAGACCCAGTACTTC
TRBD1 NA TRBJ1-3 TRBV6-1 CASRPNRDSSGNTIYF TGTGCCAGCAGGCCAAACCGGGACAGTAGTGGAAACACCATATATTTT
TRBD1 NA TRBJ1-6 TRBV3-1 CASSQGDGSPLHF TGTGCCAGCAGTCAGGGGGATGGGTCACCCCTCCACTTT
NA NA TRBJ2-6 TRBV5-5 CASSWIDRPSGANVLTF TGTGCCAGCAGCTGGATCGACAGGCCTTCTGGGGCCAACGTCCTGACTTTC
NA NA TRBJ2-6 TRBV5-4 CASTVDFSGANVLTF TGTGCCAGCACCGTCGACTTCTCTGGGGCCAACGTCCTGACTTTC
TRBD1 NA TRBJ1-5 TRBV2 CASRTGPILPQHF TGTGCCAGCCGGACAGGCCCGATATTGCCCCAGCATTTT
NA NA TRBJ2-1 TRBV10-3 CAISGQGTEQFF TGTGCCATCAGTGGGCAGGGGACTGAGCAGTTCTTC
NA NA TRBJ1-1 TRBV6-5 CASSYSRSGGLNTEAFF TGTGCCAGCAGTTACTCGAGAAGTGGGGGATTGAACACTGAAGCTTTCTTT
TRBD2 NA TRBJ2-1 TRBV6-1 CASGARIAGSYNEQFF TGTGCCAGCGGAGCGCGGATAGCGGGGTCCTACAATGAGCAGTTCTTC
TRBD1 NA TRBJ1-2 TRBV20-1 CSARGLRTGNYGYTF TGCAGTGCTAGAGGATTGAGGACAGGAAACTATGGCTACACCTTC
NA NA TRBJ1-4 TRBV5-1 CASSSPEGSGEKLFF TGCGCCAGCAGCTCCCCGGAAGGGAGCGGTGAAAAACTGTTTTTT
NA NA TRBJ2-1 TRBV4-2 CASSQGGSVYNEQFF TGTGCCAGCAGCCAAGGGGGCAGCGTCTACAATGAGCAGTTCTTC
NA NA TRBJ2-1 TRBV5-1 CASSDQFRDTLNEQFF TGCGCCAGCAGCGACCAATTCCGGGACACCCTCAATGAGCAGTTCTTC